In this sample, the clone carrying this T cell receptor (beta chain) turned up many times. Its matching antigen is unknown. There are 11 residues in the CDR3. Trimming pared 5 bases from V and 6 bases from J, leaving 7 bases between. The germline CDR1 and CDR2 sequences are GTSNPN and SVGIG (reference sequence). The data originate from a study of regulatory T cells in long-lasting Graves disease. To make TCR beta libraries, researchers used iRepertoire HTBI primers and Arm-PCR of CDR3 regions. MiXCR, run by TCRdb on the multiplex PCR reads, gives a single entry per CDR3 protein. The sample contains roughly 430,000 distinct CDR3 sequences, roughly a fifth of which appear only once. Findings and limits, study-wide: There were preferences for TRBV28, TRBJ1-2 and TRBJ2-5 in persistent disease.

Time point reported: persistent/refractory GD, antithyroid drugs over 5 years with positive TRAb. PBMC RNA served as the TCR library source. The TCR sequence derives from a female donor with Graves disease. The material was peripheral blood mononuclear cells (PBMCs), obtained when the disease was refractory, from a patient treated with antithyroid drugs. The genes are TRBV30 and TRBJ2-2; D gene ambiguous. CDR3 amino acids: CAWGAAGELFF. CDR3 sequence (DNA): TGTGCCTGGGGCGCTGCCGGGGAGCTGTTTTTT. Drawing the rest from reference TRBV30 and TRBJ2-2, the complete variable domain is SQTIHQWPATLVQPVGSPLSLECTVEGTSNPNLYWYRQAAGRGLQLLFYSVGIGQISSEVPQNLSASRPQDRQFILSSKKLLLSDSGFYLCAWGAAGELFFGEGSRLTVL.